The source of this T cell receptor (beta chain) is a study of blood T cell repertoires in COVID-19. Study summary: Cohort 3 donors counted as recovered after two negative PCRs, clearance, or resolved symptoms. Whether acute or convalescent, the COVID-19 samples came from the United States, Italy and Spain.

TCRdb's table, derived via immunoSEQ multiplex PCR, lists solely in-frame clones and lacks some. The sample carries roughly 190,000 clones, around 86% recorded once. Participant ages covered about 18 to 95 years across 24 US areas. Clinical history as reported by participants underpinned cohort assignment. Looked up from germline, CDR1 is LGHNT and CDR2 is FRNRAP. This CDR3 contains 16 residues. V gave up 5 bases and J gave up 3 bases; unmatched junction bases: 4. The gene calls are TRBV12-5 and TRBJ2-1; 13 bases agree with TRBD2. The sequenced sample consisted of PBMCs or T cells enriched from blood (not recorded which). The source is a woman in her thirties or forties in a cohort exposed to, infected with or recovered from COVID-19 (not recorded which). The CDR3 DNA sequence: TGTGCTAGTGGTCTAAGGACTAGCGGGAGCTACAATGAGCAGTTCTTC. It encodes CASGLRTSGSYNEQFF.